The 8 T cell receptor beta chains below all came from one sample that was sequenced in a study of CD8+CD57+ T cells in acquired aplastic anemia. The TCR beta profiling, which covered VDJ combination and CDR3 sequence, was carried out using genomic DNA as the template. TCRdb redid the calling of the reads with MiXCR, one entry per CDR3 protein. Seen here are 80,000 or so distinct CDR3 sequences, under 50% observed once, and the top ten hold 65% to 70%. Sequencing was performed on sorted CD4+, CD8+, or CD8+CD57+ T cells (not recorded which) from PBMCs. The receptors shown here come from a human donor in good health, serving as a control.

V is TRBV28 and J is TRBJ1-5; D gene ambiguous. Germline CDR1 reads MDHEN; CDR2 reads SYDVKM. V was clipped by 3 bases and J by 0 bases, with 15 bases between them. CDR3 length: 17 residues. The CDR3 is CASSFLGSSFSNQPQHF. The CDR3 bases are TGTGCCAGCAGTTTTCTCGGGAGCTCTTTTAGCAATCAGCCCCAGCATTTT.

This clonotype was found many times. The V and J genes are TRBV11-2 and TRBJ2-7; D not resolved. V was cut by 0 bases and J by 0 bases, with 3 bases left in between. Germline V gives CDR1 SGHAT, CDR2 FQNNGV. There are 13 residues in the CDR3. The CDR3 spells CASSLDDSYEQYF. The CDR3 nucleotides are TGTGCCAGCAGCTTAGATGACTCCTACGAGCAGTACTTC.

This clonotype was detected ten times or more. The chain employs TRBV6-1 and TRBJ1-2, with 7 bases matching TRBD1. Unmatched junction bases numbered 13, after V lost 4 bases and J lost 8 bases. Germline CDR1 reads MNHNS; CDR2 reads SASEGT. The CDR3 length is 15 residues. CDR3 residues: CASSVWDSKERGYTF. CDR3 nucleotides: TGTGCCAGCAGTGTGTGGGACAGTAAGGAGAGGGGCTACACCTTC.

In its sample, this clonotype was seen a few times. The V gene is TRBV25-1, the J gene TRBJ2-3; 10 bases map to TRBD2. The CDR3 covers 18 residues. CDR1 MGHDK and CDR2 SYGVNS come from the germline V gene. V lost 4 bases and J lost 0; bases outside the gene matches: 10. This CDR3 is CASSALAGAFTSTDTQYF. The CDR3 DNA follows: TGTGCCAGCAGTGCCCTAGCGGGGGCGTTCACTAGCACAGATACGCAGTATTTT.

This clonotype has just a few counts. The rearrangement joins TRBV30 to TRBJ1-1; 8 bases fit TRBD1. The CDR3 spans 13 residues. Germline V gene data show CDR1 as GTSNPN and CDR2 as SVGIG (reference sequence). Germline trimming cut 4 bases from V and 4 bases from J; bases unmatched to any gene: 5. Written as DNA, the CDR3 is TGTGCCTGGACTAATACAGGGGGCACTGAAGCTTTCTTT. This sequence encodes CAWTNTGGTEAFF.

This clonotype was seen ten or more times. J is TRBJ2-3 and V is TRBV9; TRBD2 might be the D (6 bases). V shed 0 bases and J shed 4 bases, with 9 bases lying between them. Germline V lookup: CDR1 SGDLS, CDR2 YYNGEE. The CDR3 spans 14 residues. The CDR3 DNA reads as TGTGCCAGCAGCGTAGGCGGGAACCCAGATACGCAGTATTTT. As protein: CASSVGGNPDTQYF.

This clonotype has just a few counts. This may stem from a read error, because a much larger clone lies one nucleotide away. The CDR3 spells CASSQQGRADTQYF. CDR3 nucleotides: TGTGCCAGCAGCCAACAGGGGCGCGCAGATACGCAGTATTTT. The genes are TRBV2 and TRBJ2-3; TRBD1 matches at 7 bases. The J segment lost 4 bases and the V segment lost 6 bases, leaving 7 bases of the junction unmatched. Germline V lookup: CDR1 SNHLY, CDR2 FYNNEI. CDR3 length: 14 residues.

This clonotype was detected many times. The chain employs TRBV15 and TRBJ2-7; D may be TRBD2 (6 bases). CDR3 length: 13 residues. Germline V lookup: CDR1 LNHNV, CDR2 YYDKDF (reference sequence). Trimming took 0 bases from V and 3 from J, leaving 6 bases between them. This chain's CDR3 is CATSRDSGYEQYF. The CDR3 bases are TGTGCCACCAGCAGAGATAGCGGCTACGAGCAGTACTTC.